The 26 T cell receptor beta chains in this list originate from one sample, sequenced in a study of identical twins listed by TCRdb under 2016. Library method: 5' RACE. The instrument was an Illumina HiSeq 2000. TCRdb's own reprocessing of the public reads used fastp at Q25 and MiXCR and kept productive beta chains. Identical CDR3 proteins give one entry, which carries the most common genes and DNA. Recorded for this sample are under 300,000 distinct CDR3 sequences; more than 12% of them occurred a single time. The ten biggest clones cover 7% to 9.5% of the sample. Sequenced sample: memory (CD45RO+) T cells sorted from blood. Per the publication, the cell subset or site label means: CD45RO+ enriched T cells. The source of these receptors is a woman under 30 in good health.

The table lists this clonotype with a few counts. This chain connects TRBV7-2 to TRBJ2-2, with unresolved D. Germline V lookup: CDR1 SGHTA, CDR2 FQGNSA. With 0 bases removed from V and 2 bases from J, the gap between germline ends came to 7 bases. There are 15 residues in the CDR3. The CDR3 region is CASSLAYRNTGELFF. CDR3 nucleotides: TGTGCCAGCAGCTTAGCTTACCGTAACACCGGGGAGCTGTTTTTT.

The V gene is TRBV3-1, the J gene TRBJ2-5; tentative D call: TRBD2 (6 bases). Germline values: CDR1 LGHDT, CDR2 YNNKEL (reference sequence). The CDR3 has 15 residues. Trimming cost V 4 bases and J 5 bases, with 17 bases left between them. The CDR3 DNA reads as TGTGCCAGCAGCCTTCGACGGGGAGGACTGGAGACCCAGTACTTC. Its protein product is CASSLRRGGLETQYF.

In this sample, this clonotype turned up a few times. This chain joins TRBV20-1 and TRBJ2-7; 11 nucleotides align to TRBD1. The CDR3 totals 14 residues. Germline loops: CDR1 DFQATT, CDR2 SNEGSKA (reference sequence). Germline trimming cut 6 bases from V and 4 bases from J; bases unmatched to any gene: 8. CDR3 in DNA: TGCAGTGCCACCGGACAGGGGGCTTTATACGAGCAGTACTTC. Protein sequence: CSATGQGALYEQYF.

The V and J genes are TRBV5-1 and TRBJ2-3; 7 bases agree with TRBD1. V lost 4 bases and J lost 10; bases outside the gene matches: 12. Germline CDR1 is SGHRS and CDR2 is YFSETQ. This CDR3 has 14 residues. The CDR3 loop is CASSIPTGTEAQYF. The CDR3 DNA is TGCGCCAGCAGCATACCTACCGGGACAGAAGCGCAGTATTTT.

A few counts support this clonotype. The rearrangement links TRBV10-3 to TRBJ2-1; no firm D call. The CDR3 is 12 residues long. Trimming took off 0 bases at V and 6 bases at J, with 3 bases between the two ends. The germline gives CDR1 ENHRY, CDR2 SYGVKD. The DNA for the CDR3 is TGTGCCATCAGTGAGTCGAGCAATGAGCAGTTCTTC. Translated: CAISESSNEQFF.

In this sample, this clonotype turned up a few times. J is TRBJ2-1 and V is TRBV12-3 or TRBV12-4; 8 bases agree with TRBD2. This CDR3 contains 17 residues. With 3 bases clipped from V and 2 bases from J, the junction kept 9 bases outside the gene matches. Here the CDR3 reads CASSFDPGGGAYNEQFF. The CDR3 coding sequence is TGTGCCAGCAGTTTTGATCCGGGAGGGGGTGCCTACAATGAGCAGTTCTTC.

This clonotype showed up just a few times. The gene calls are TRBV24-1 and TRBJ1-1, with D perhaps TRBD1 (6 bases). V lost 3 bases, J lost 10 bases, and 8 bases lay in between. The germline V gene encodes CDR1 KGHDR and CDR2 SFDVKD. The CDR3 covers 11 residues. The CDR3 loop reads CATSDGTRAFF. The CDR3 DNA sequence: TGTGCCACCAGTGATGGGACAAGAGCTTTCTTT.

At least ten counts were recorded for this clonotype. V usage is TRBV5-1 and J usage is TRBJ1-1; perhaps TRBD1 as D (5 bases). Germline loops: CDR1 SGHRS, CDR2 YFSETQ. The V end was cut by 8 bases, the J end by 4 bases, with 18 bases between. The length of the CDR3 is 14 residues. CDR3 nucleotide sequence: TGCGCCAGTCGCGGGCAGGCGGGGGGCACTGAAGCTTTCTTT. Protein sequence: CASRGQAGGTEAFF. Complete variable domain (other parts from reference TRBV5-1 and TRBJ1-1): KAGVTQTPRYLIKTRGQQVTLSCSPISGHRSVSWYQQTPGQGLQFLFEYFSETQRNKGNFPGRFSGRQFSNSRSEMNVSTLELGDSALYLCASRGQAGGTEAFFGQGTRLTVV.

This chain links TRBV18 with TRBJ2-5; 8 bases map to TRBD1. In germline, CDR1 is KGHSH, CDR2 LQKENI. This CDR3 region has 13 residues. V was clipped by 6 bases and J by 2 bases; unmatched bases: 2. The CDR3 DNA reads TGTGCCAGCTCCGGGGACAGGCAAGAGACCCAGTACTTC. Protein sequence: CASSGDRQETQYF.

The chain recombines TRBV10-1 with TRBJ1-1, with no clear D. This CDR3 is built from 12 residues. Germline V lookup: CDR1 WNHNN, CDR2 SYGVQD (reference sequence). V was cut by 9 bases and J by 8 bases, with 16 bases left in between. CDR3 DNA sequence: TGCGCCAGTTCGGGCCGATTAGGGGAAGCTTTCTTT. Its translation: CASSGRLGEAFF.

This clonotype was detected a few times. The chain recombines TRBV5-1 with TRBJ1-1, with TRBD1 as a possible D gene (5 bases). Germline V gives CDR1 SGHRS, CDR2 YFSETQ. V lost 0 bases, J lost 11 bases, and 14 bases lay in between. The CDR3 length is 13 residues. The CDR3 DNA reads as TGCGCCAGCAGCTTGGCCGACAGCGGGTGGGCTTTCTTT. This sequence encodes CASSLADSGWAFF.

This clonotype was observed at least ten times. This rearrangement joins TRBV12-3 or TRBV12-4 to TRBJ2-7; D might be TRBD1 or TRBD2, each matching 5 bases. The CDR3 extends over 14 amino acids. Trimming removed 7 bases from V and 2 bases from J, with 15 bases in between. DNA for the CDR3: TGTGCCAGCACCTCCGGGACCCTAGCCTACGAGCAGTACTTC. Translated, it gives CASTSGTLAYEQYF.

The chain links TRBV20-1 to TRBJ2-3; 8 bases are a match to TRBD2. After removal of 8 bases from V and 4 bases from J, the junction contained 20 bases not matched to a gene. The CDR3 runs 17 residues. Germline CDR1 is DFQATT and CDR2 is SNEGSKA (reference sequence). In DNA form, the CDR3 reads TGCAGTACTCTGACTAGCGAGAACCTGTCCGTCGCAGATACGCAGTATTTT. Its protein is CSTLTSENLSVADTQYF.

The V call is TRBV20-1, the J call TRBJ2-3; a weak D match, TRBD2 (7 bases). V was pared by 2 bases and J by 5 bases, with 14 bases between. CDR3 length equals 14 residues. Germline V gene lookup returns CDR1 DFQATT and CDR2 SNEGSKA (reference sequence). CDR3 DNA sequence: TGCAGTGCTAGATGGGGGGGGGCCGGAGATACGCAGTATTTT. This sequence encodes CSARWGGAGDTQYF.

A note on this clonotype: At one of its ends the junction is not consistent with the germline gene, which may arise from a read error. The CDR3 is CAGRERNIQYF. The CDR3 bases are TGTGCCGGCAGAGAGAGAAACATTCAGTACTTC. The chain couples TRBV6-1 to TRBJ2-4; D unclear. This CDR3 is built from 11 residues. Germline CDR1 reads MNHNS; CDR2 reads SASEGT.

This clonotype was observed a handful of times. The gene calls are TRBV7-2 and TRBJ2-7, with unresolved D. V lost 3 bases, J lost 2 bases, and 14 bases lay in between. CDR3 size: 15 residues. Germline loops: CDR1 SGHTA, CDR2 FQGNSA. CDR3 nucleotide sequence: TGTGCCAGCAGCTTTCTAGACGGACCGACCTACGAGCAGTACTTC. It encodes CASSFLDGPTYEQYF.

The chain has TRBV7-9 and TRBJ1-2; D call uncertain. The CDR3 is 10 residues long. Per the germline V gene, CDR1 is SEHNR and CDR2 is FQNEAQ (reference sequence). Trimming stripped 8 bases from V and 3 bases from J, with 4 bases between. CDR3 sequence: CASGDYGYTF. The DNA for the CDR3 is TGTGCCAGCGGTGACTATGGCTACACCTTC.

V usage is TRBV5-1 and J usage is TRBJ1-4, with a possible D match to TRBD1 (5 bases). This CDR3 has 13 residues. CDR1 is SGHRS, CDR2 YFSETQ, per germline. V was trimmed by 4 bases and J by 7 bases, leaving 11 bases between them. The CDR3 nucleotides are TGCGCCAGCAGCCCGGGGGGGGTTGAAAAACTGTTTTTT. Translating it yields CASSPGGVEKLFF.

This clonotype has more than one count but fewer than ten. This rearrangement joins TRBV7-9 to TRBJ1-1; weak D call: TRBD1 (6 bases). The ends were cut back, 5 bases at V and 4 bases at J, with 11 bases in the middle. In germline, CDR1 is SEHNR, CDR2 FQNEAQ (reference sequence). This CDR3 is 13 amino acids long. CDR3 amino acids: CASSDTGSTEAFF. CDR3 coding DNA: TGTGCCAGCAGCGATACAGGGAGCACTGAAGCTTTCTTT.

The gene calls are TRBV10-3 and TRBJ2-7; TRBD1 matches 7 bases. This CDR3 has 16 amino acids. V gave up 2 bases and J gave up 7 bases; unmatched junction bases: 14. Per the germline V gene, CDR1 is ENHRY and CDR2 is SYGVKD. The CDR3: CAISESFGGRGYEQYF. CDR3 coding DNA: TGTGCCATCAGTGAGAGTTTTGGTGGCAGGGGGTATGAGCAGTACTTC.

This clonotype came up a few times. The V gene is TRBV5-1, the J gene TRBJ2-7; 10 bases are a match to TRBD2. From germline, CDR1 is SGHRS and CDR2 YFSETQ. CDR3 size: 15 residues. J was trimmed by 3 bases and V by 4 bases; bases with no gene match: 7. The CDR3 coding sequence is TGCGCCAGCAGCCCCCCAGCGGGAGGGCTCTACGAGCAGTACTTC. The encoded protein is CASSPPAGGLYEQYF. The entire variable domain, with the rest obtained from reference TRBV5-1 and TRBJ2-7, is as follows: KAGVTQTPRYLIKTRGQQVTLSCSPISGHRSVSWYQQTPGQGLQFLFEYFSETQRNKGNFPGRFSGRQFSNSRSEMNVSTLELGDSALYLCASSPPAGGLYEQYFGPGTRLTVT.

This clonotype has only a few counts. The chain joins TRBV19 to TRBJ2-1, with D perhaps given as TRBD1 or TRBD2 (5 bases each). The CDR3 has 16 amino acids. Germline V gene lookup returns CDR1 LNHDA and CDR2 SQIVND (reference sequence). Trimming pared 4 bases from V and 9 bases from J, leaving 22 bases between. CDR3 protein: CASSTTSGTVYSEQFF. CDR3 DNA sequence: TGTGCCAGTAGTACGACCTCCGGGACCGTATATAGTGAGCAGTTCTTC.

This chain joins TRBV10-3 and TRBJ2-1, with 13 bases lining up with TRBD2. This CDR3 contains 16 residues. The V gene end was trimmed by 3 bases and the J gene end by 8 bases; junction bases not matched to a gene: 7. Per germline, CDR1 ENHRY and CDR2 SYGVKD. In nucleotides, the CDR3 is TGTGCCATCAGTGACCGGACTAGCGGGAGATTCGATGAGCAGTTCTTC. It yields the protein CAISDRTSGRFDEQFF.

The CDR3 loop is CASSKDRKETQYF. DNA of the CDR3: TGTGCCAGCTCAAAGGACAGGAAAGAGACCCAGTACTTC. This chain links TRBV18 with TRBJ2-5; 7 nucleotides match TRBD1. This CDR3 contains 13 residues. V lost 5 bases, J lost 3 bases, and 3 bases stayed unmatched. Looked up from germline, CDR1 is KGHSH and CDR2 is LQKENI.

The rearrangement joins TRBV27 to TRBJ2-1; the match to TRBD2 covers 9 bases. V gave up 5 bases and J gave up 0 bases; unmatched junction bases: 11. This CDR3 comprises 18 residues. Germline V gene data show CDR1 as MNHEY and CDR2 as SMNVEV (reference sequence). The CDR3 DNA is TGTGCCAGCAGTGCTAATTTAGCGGGGGCTACCTCCTACAATGAGCAGTTCTTC. Translated: CASSANLAGATSYNEQFF.

The table lists this clonotype with a few counts. The genes are TRBV2 and TRBJ2-3; 11 bases agree with TRBD2. The CDR3 loop spans 16 amino acids. Germline lookup yields CDR1 SNHLY and CDR2 FYNNEI. V lost 4 bases, J lost 5 bases, and 8 bases stayed unmatched. CDR3 residues: CASSVGLAGGQDTQYF. The CDR3 nucleotides are TGTGCCAGCAGTGTAGGATTAGCGGGGGGGCAAGATACGCAGTATTTT.